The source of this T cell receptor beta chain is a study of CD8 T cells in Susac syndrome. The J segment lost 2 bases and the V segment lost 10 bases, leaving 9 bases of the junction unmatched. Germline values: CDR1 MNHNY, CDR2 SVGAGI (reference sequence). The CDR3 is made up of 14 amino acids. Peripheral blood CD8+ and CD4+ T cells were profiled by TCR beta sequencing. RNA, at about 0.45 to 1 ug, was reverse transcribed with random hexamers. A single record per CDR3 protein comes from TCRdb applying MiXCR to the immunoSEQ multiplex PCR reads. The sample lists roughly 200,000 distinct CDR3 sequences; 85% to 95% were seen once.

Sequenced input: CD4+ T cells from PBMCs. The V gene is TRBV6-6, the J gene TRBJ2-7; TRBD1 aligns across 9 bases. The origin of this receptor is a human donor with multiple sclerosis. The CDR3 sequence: CATLRDRATYEQYV. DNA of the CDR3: TGTGCCACCCTCCGGGACAGGGCCACCTACGAGCAGTACGTC.